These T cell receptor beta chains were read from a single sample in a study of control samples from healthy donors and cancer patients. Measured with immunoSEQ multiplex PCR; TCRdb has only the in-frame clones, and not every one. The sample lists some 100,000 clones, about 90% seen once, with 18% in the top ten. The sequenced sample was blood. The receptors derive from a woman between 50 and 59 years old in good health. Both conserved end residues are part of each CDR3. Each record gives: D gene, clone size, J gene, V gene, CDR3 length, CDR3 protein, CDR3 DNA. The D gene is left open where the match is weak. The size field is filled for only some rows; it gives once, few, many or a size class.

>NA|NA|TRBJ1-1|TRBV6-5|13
CASSQRPNTEAFF
TGTGCCAGCAGCCAGCGTCCGAACACTGAAGCTTTCTTT
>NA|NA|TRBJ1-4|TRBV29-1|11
CSALDGEKLFF
TGCAGCGCTCTAGACGGAGAAAAACTGTTTTTT
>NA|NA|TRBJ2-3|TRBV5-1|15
CASSLDGPPTDTQYF
TGCGCCAGCAGCTTGGACGGACCCCCCACAGATACGCAGTATTTT
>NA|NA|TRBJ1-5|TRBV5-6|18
CASSLGNPLAFSNQPQHF
TGTGCCAGCAGCTTGGGGAATCCTCTGGCATTTAGCAATCAGCCCCAGCATTTT
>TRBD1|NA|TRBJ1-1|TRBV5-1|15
CASSPGGQGRTEAFF
TGCGCCAGCTCCCCAGGGGGGCAGGGTAGGACTGAAGCTTTCTTT
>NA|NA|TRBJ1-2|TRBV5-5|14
CASSWEVEKYGYTF
TGTGCCAGCAGCTGGGAGGTGGAAAAATATGGCTACACCTTC
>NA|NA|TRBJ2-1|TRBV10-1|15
CASSESLGGRDEQFF
TGCGCCAGCAGTGAGTCGCTGGGGGGCCGGGATGAGCAGTTCTTC
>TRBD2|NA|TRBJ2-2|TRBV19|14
CASRLAGYTGELFF
TGTGCCAGTCGACTAGCGGGATACACCGGGGAGCTGTTTTTT
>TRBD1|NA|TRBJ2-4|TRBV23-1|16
CASSQWDRDRKNIQYF
TGCGCCAGCAGTCAATGGGACAGGGATCGCAAAAACATTCAGTACTTC
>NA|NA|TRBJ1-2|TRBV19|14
CASSIVPDTYGYTF
TGTGCCAGTAGTATTGTCCCCGACACTTATGGCTACACCTTC
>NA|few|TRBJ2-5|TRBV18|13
CASLPSAAETQYF
TGTGCCAGCCTTCCTTCGGCGGCGGAGACCCAGTACTTC
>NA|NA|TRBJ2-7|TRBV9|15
CASSVTVSSSYEQYF
TGTGCCAGCAGCGTAACCGTTTCATCCTCCTACGAGCAGTACTTC
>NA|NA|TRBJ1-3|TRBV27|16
CASRARGGLSGNTIYF
TGTGCCAGCCGCGCGCGCGGCGGCCTCTCTGGAAACACCATATATTTT